This T cell receptor (beta chain) derives from a study of T-cell reconstitution after alpha-beta-depleted transplantation in children. Germline assignment: CDR1 SGHTA and CDR2 FQGNSA. V lost 5 bases to trimming and J lost 5 bases, with 19 bases between them. The CDR3 contains 16 residues. Unique molecular identifiers tagged the TCRbeta library. From the PCR reads, TCRdb called clonotypes with MiXCR, one entry per CDR3 protein. The sample records about 610,000 distinct CDR3 sequences, 8% to 11% being singletons. The specimen comprised PBMCs from the stem cell graft donor, sampled from the stem cell graft. This rearrangement joins TRBV7-2 to TRBJ2-1, with TRBD2 as a possible D gene (6 bases). This TCR derives from a human donor who donated a stem cell graft to a child with acute myeloid leukemia. CDR3 DNA: TGTGCCAGCAGCAAAGCCCCCCCTAGCGCTGACAATGAGCAGTTCTTC. Encoded protein: CASSKAPPSADNEQFF.